These 7 T cell receptor beta chains were sequenced from one sample in a study of T cells in tumors and immune-related adverse events. Profiling relied on immunoSEQ multiplex PCR, and the TCRdb table lists in-frame clones only, not all of them. Here the sample spans tens of thousands of clones, 90% to 95% being singletons. This sample comprised lymph node tissue, obtained from a patient treated with anti-PD-1 therapy. These receptors originate from a female donor with metastatic renal cell carcinoma.

This chain uses TRBV5-1 with TRBJ1-5, with a weak D call TRBD1 (6 bases). V lost 1 base and J 3 bases, leaving 11 bases between the germline ends. Germline V gene data show CDR1 as SGHRS and CDR2 as YFSETQ. The length of the CDR3 is 15 residues. CDR3 region: CASSLMGHANQPQHF. DNA of the CDR3: TGCGCCAGCAGCTTGATGGGACACGCCAATCAGCCCCAGCATTTT.

V usage is TRBV2 and J usage is TRBJ2-7; TRBD1 is a possible D gene (7 bases). CDR3 size: 14 residues. Germline CDR1 reads SNHLY; CDR2 reads FYNNEI. V lost 4 bases and J lost 6, with 16 bases in between. The CDR3 nucleotides read TGTGCCAGCAGTGTTTATGGCCAGGGGGGCGAGCAGTACTTC. It translates to CASSVYGQGGEQYF.

This sequence joins TRBV6-5 and TRBJ2-6; no clear D gene. Trimming stripped 9 bases from V and 0 bases from J, with 9 bases between. Germline V gives CDR1 MNHEY, CDR2 SVGAGI. This CDR3 is 14 amino acids long. CDR3 sequence: CASSQSSGANVLTF. CDR3 bases: TGTGCCAGTAGTCAGAGCTCTGGGGCCAACGTCCTGACTTTC.

This clone has only one observation. The chain carries TRBV30 and TRBJ2-3; 7 bases align to TRBD1. This CDR3 region has 16 residues. With V trimmed by 2 bases and J by 1 base, 9 bases remained unmatched. Germline lookup yields CDR1 GTSNPN and CDR2 SVGIG (reference sequence). CDR3 in DNA: TGTGCCTGGAGTTTAAACTTTGGGACAGGCACAGATACGCAGTATTTT. It translates to CAWSLNFGTGTDTQYF.

The chain joins TRBV28 to TRBJ1-1, with 7 bases fitting TRBD1. CDR1 and CDR2 from the germline V gene are MDHEN and SYDVKM. V shed 4 bases, J shed 4 bases, and the junction held 9 bases outside the gene matches. The CDR3 covers 15 residues. CDR3 DNA: TGTGCCAGCAGTTCAGACCAGGGGGTGGGCACTGAAGCTTTCTTT. It specifies CASSSDQGVGTEAFF. The full variable domain, rest sourced from reference TRBV28 and TRBJ1-1, is DVKVTQSSRYLVKRTGEKVFLECVQDMDHENMFWYRQDPGLGLRLIYFSYDVKMKEKGDIPEGYSVSREKKERFSLILESASTNQTSMYLCASSSDQGVGTEAFFGQGTRLTVV.

A single count supports this clone. The chain couples TRBV19 to TRBJ1-5; TRBD1 is a possible D gene (5 bases). CDR1 is LNHDA and CDR2 is SQIVND in the germline V gene (reference sequence). This CDR3 is built from 16 residues. Trimming took off 5 bases at V and 5 bases at J, with 19 bases between the two ends. CDR3 sequence: CASSPGVEPRDQPQHF. The CDR3 DNA is TGTGCCAGTAGTCCGGGGGTCGAGCCCCGCGATCAGCCCCAGCATTTT.

The chain's CDR3 is CASSPWGQLNYEQYF. CDR3 in DNA: TGTGCCAGCAGCCCTTGGGGACAGCTTAATTACGAGCAGTACTTC. The genes are TRBV27 and TRBJ2-7, with 7 nucleotides matching TRBD1. Trimming took 6 bases from V and 4 from J; bases not matched to a gene: 12. Germline CDR1 MNHEY, CDR2 SMNVEV (reference sequence). This CDR3 is 15 amino acids long.